This T cell receptor beta chain was profiled in a study of T cell responses to AZD1222 COVID-19 vaccine. TCRdb's table, derived via immunoSEQ multiplex PCR, lists solely in-frame clones and lacks some. The data hold about 190,000 clones, with around 90% observed a single time. This CDR3 is 13 amino acids long. Trimming took 3 bases from V and 6 from J, leaving 11 bases between them. CDR1 is MNHEY, CDR2 SMNVEV, per germline (reference sequence). The TCR originated in an adult who received the MenACWY meningococcal vaccine as a control. The chain joins TRBV27 to TRBJ1-1, with D unclear. This specimen consisted of peripheral blood, obtained 28 days after the second dose of the MenACWY control vaccine. DNA of the CDR3: TGTGCCAGCAGTTTTAATCGGGTCGCTGAAGCTTTCTTT. Amino acids: CASSFNRVAEAFF.